This passage covers 18 T cell receptor beta chains from one sample sequenced in a study of T cells in Graves' hyperthyroidism and ophthalmopathy. Regions amplified from RNA transcripts were the TCR beta CDR3 regions. An initial round of RT-PCR targeting the TCR CDR3 relied on the HTBI primer set. TCRdb independently ran MiXCR on the multiplex PCR reads; one entry per CDR3 protein. Of around 540,000 distinct CDR3 sequences in the sample, 15% to 20% are singletons; the top ten hold about 29%. The material sequenced was blood. Source of these receptors: a woman in her 30s with Graves' ophthalmopathy.

In its sample, this clonotype was seen many times. This rearrangement joins TRBV20-1 to TRBJ2-1; 8 bases are shared with TRBD1. Germline V gene lookup returns CDR1 DFQATT and CDR2 SNEGSKA (reference sequence). J lost 7 bases, V lost 3 bases, and 17 bases had no gene match. The CDR3 has 17 amino acids. CDR3 in amino acids: CSASSLRGTGAGNEQFF. DNA for the CDR3: TGCAGTGCTAGCTCGCTGAGGGGGACAGGTGCTGGGAATGAGCAGTTCTTC.

This clonotype was seen at least ten times. V usage is TRBV28 and J usage is TRBJ1-5; D is ambiguous. V shed 3 bases and J shed 0 bases, with 12 bases lying between them. The CDR3 extends over 16 amino acids. Germline loops: CDR1 MDHEN, CDR2 SYDVKM. The CDR3 DNA is TGTGCCAGCAGTTTGGGCAGGAGCCATAGCAATCAGCCCCAGCATTTT. It codes for CASSLGRSHSNQPQHF.

The rearrangement uses TRBV9 and TRBJ2-5, with 7 bases fitting TRBD2. Germline CDR1 is SGDLS and CDR2 is YYNGEE. V shed 0 bases and J 2 bases; nucleotides not matched to a gene: 4. The CDR3 loop spans 15 amino acids. CDR3 bases: TGTGCCAGCAGCGTAGGCGGGAGTGAGCAAGAGACCCAGTACTTC. Residues: CASSVGGSEQETQYF.

In this sample, this clonotype turned up many times. V usage is TRBV11-2 and J usage is TRBJ2-5; D is uncertain. Trimming stripped 0 bases from V and 7 bases from J, with 9 bases between. CDR3 size: 13 residues. CDR1 SGHAT and CDR2 FQNNGV come from the germline V gene. Here the CDR3 DNA reads TGTGCCAGCAGCTTAGAACCGCTCGGGACCCAGTACTTC. Its protein is CASSLEPLGTQYF.

This clonotype was observed a handful of times. The chain uses TRBV9 and TRBJ1-5, with a weak D call TRBD1 (5 bases). This CDR3 has 15 residues. Germline lookup yields CDR1 SGDLS and CDR2 YYNGEE. The germline V and J ends were trimmed by 4 bases and 5 bases, with 16 bases remaining between them. CDR3 in DNA: TGTGCCAGCAGCCCTAGAGTCGCAGGGCATCAGCCCCAGCATTTT. Translated, it gives CASSPRVAGHQPQHF.

This clonotype has just a few counts. This chain connects TRBV20-1 to TRBJ2-5; a possible D gene is TRBD2 (7 bases). V dropped 0 bases and J dropped 7 bases, with 18 bases sitting between them. Per germline, CDR1 DFQATT and CDR2 SNEGSKA (reference sequence). The CDR3 has 15 amino acids. The CDR3 bases are TGCAGTGCTAGAGATGGTTCGGAAGGGGGGGGGACCCAGTACTTC. It codes for CSARDGSEGGGTQYF.

The chain employs TRBV5-1 and TRBJ2-7, with a possible D match to TRBD2 (7 bases). CDR3 length: 16 residues. Germline CDR1 reads SGHRS; CDR2 reads YFSETQ. V lost 0 bases to trimming and J lost 2 bases, with 15 bases between them. CDR3 coding DNA: TGCGCCAGCAGCTTGGACGGACAGAGCGGGGCCTACGAGCAGTACTTC. As protein: CASSLDGQSGAYEQYF. The complete variable domain, with remaining parts taken from reference TRBV5-1 and TRBJ2-7, reads KAGVTQTPRYLIKTRGQQVTLSCSPISGHRSVSWYQQTPGQGLQFLFEYFSETQRNKGNFPGRFSGRQFSNSRSEMNVSTLELGDSALYLCASSLDGQSGAYEQYFGPGTRLTVT.

This clonotype was picked up many times. The CDR3 spells CASSQESGTGDEQFF. The CDR3 DNA reads as TGTGCCAGCAGCCAAGAGAGTGGAACGGGCGATGAGCAGTTCTTC. The chain uses TRBV7-4 and TRBJ2-1; D is undetermined. From germline, CDR1 is SGHVT and CDR2 SQSDAQ. V dropped 5 bases and J dropped 8 bases, with 19 bases sitting between them. This CDR3 region has 15 residues.

The rearrangement links TRBV5-1 to TRBJ2-1; 8 positions match TRBD1. With V trimmed by 3 bases and J by 8 bases, 13 bases remained unmatched. Germline V gives CDR1 SGHRS, CDR2 YFSETQ. This CDR3 spans 16 amino acids. The CDR3 nucleotides read TGCGCCAGCAGCTCGGAAAGGCCGGACAGGGTGGATGAGCAGTTCTTC. Residues: CASSSERPDRVDEQFF.

This chain joins TRBV19 and TRBJ2-6, with 8 bases fitting TRBD1. This CDR3 is built from 15 residues. In germline, CDR1 is LNHDA, CDR2 SQIVND (reference sequence). Trimming took 6 bases from V and 3 from J; bases not matched to a gene: 4. Here the CDR3 reads CASRTGDFGANVLTF. In DNA, the CDR3 is TGTGCCAGTAGGACAGGGGACTTTGGGGCCAACGTCCTGACTTTC.

The chain joins TRBV9 to TRBJ2-7; D is unclear. Looked up from germline, CDR1 is SGDLS and CDR2 is YYNGEE. With 3 bases removed from V and 7 bases from J, the gap between germline ends came to 11 bases. The CDR3 is 12 amino acids. CDR3 DNA: TGTGCCAGCAGCGCGAACGAAGGGGAGCAGTACTTC. Its protein is CASSANEGEQYF. The full variable domain, with the rest looked up from reference TRBV9 and TRBJ2-7, is DSGVTQTPKHLITATGQRVTLRCSPRSGDLSVYWYQQSLDQGLQFLIQYYNGEERAKGNILERFSAQQFPDLHSELNLSSLELGDSALYFCASSANEGEQYFGPGTRLTVT.

This clonotype was observed a handful of times. The J gene is TRBJ1-3, the V gene TRBV5-1; 7 bases match TRBD1. CDR1 and CDR2 (germline): SGHRS, YFSETQ. Losses at the gene ends were 5 bases for V and 2 bases for J; bases not matched to a gene: 7. This CDR3 has 15 amino acids. CDR3 in amino acids: CASRRQGGTGNTIYF. CDR3 bases: TGCGCCAGCAGACGACAGGGCGGGACTGGAAACACCATATATTTT. The full variable domain, in which reference TRBV5-1 and TRBJ1-3 provide the parts outside the CDR3, is KAGVTQTPRYLIKTRGQQVTLSCSPISGHRSVSWYQQTPGQGLQFLFEYFSETQRNKGNFPGRFSGRQFSNSRSEMNVSTLELGDSALYLCASRRQGGTGNTIYFGEGSWLTVV.

The V gene is TRBV5-1, the J gene TRBJ1-4, with D possibly TRBD1 on 5 matching bases. From germline, CDR1 is SGHRS and CDR2 YFSETQ. CDR3 length: 14 amino acids. Deletions cut 4 bases from V and 7 bases from J, with 14 bases between. CDR3 nucleotide sequence: TGCGCCAGCAGCCTGGGAGGGGTGGCTGAAAAACTGTTTTTT. It is translated as CASSLGGVAEKLFF.

This clonotype was detected a few times. The chain joins TRBV28 to TRBJ1-2; possibly TRBD1 for D (5 bases). The germline gives CDR1 MDHEN, CDR2 SYDVKM. The CDR3 totals 16 residues. V was cut by 6 bases and J by 4 bases, with 21 bases left in between. The CDR3 region is CASSLMGPAGLYGYTF. As DNA, the CDR3 is TGTGCCAGCAGCCTGATGGGACCCGCGGGCCTCTATGGCTACACCTTC.

This clonotype was detected only a few times. The chain combines TRBV15 with TRBJ1-6, with 7 bases matching TRBD1. Germline CDR1 LNHNV, CDR2 YYDKDF (reference sequence). V shed 0 bases, J shed 14 bases, and the junction held 19 bases outside the gene matches. CDR3 length equals 18 residues. For the CDR3, the DNA is TGTGCCACCAGCAGAGATCAGCGAGTTCGAAGGGAGGGGGCATCCCTCCACTTT. It translates to CATSRDQRVRREGASLHF.

At least ten counts were recorded for this clonotype. The chain recombines TRBV7-3 with TRBJ2-1; 7 nucleotides match TRBD2. The CDR3 covers 15 residues. Trimming took 2 bases from V and 3 from J; bases not matched to a gene: 4. Germline assignment: CDR1 SGHTA and CDR2 FQGTGA. The CDR3 coding sequence is TGTGCCAGCAGCTTAGGCGGGAGTATCTACAATGAGCAGTTCTTC. Its protein product is CASSLGGSIYNEQFF. The variable domain in full, with the rest retrieved from reference TRBV7-3 and TRBJ2-1, is GAGVSQTPSNKVTEKGKYVELRCDPISGHTALYWYRQSLGQGPEFLIYFQGTGAADDSGLPNDRFFAVRPEGSVSTLKIQRTERGDSAVYLCASSLGGSIYNEQFFGPGTRLTVL.

The rearrangement joins TRBV12-3 or TRBV12-4 to TRBJ1-5; 8 nucleotides align to TRBD1. The CDR3 runs 15 residues. V was clipped by 0 bases and J by 6 bases; unmatched bases: 4. As DNA, the CDR3 is TGTGCCAGCAGTTTAGCCCAGGGGGCTAGTCAGCCCCAGCATTTT. This sequence encodes CASSLAQGASQPQHF.

The table lists this clonotype with a few counts. The chain carries TRBV11-2 and TRBJ2-7; TRBD2 might be the D (6 bases). The CDR3 runs 14 residues. Trimming took 3 bases from V and 9 from J, leaving 18 bases between them. Germline V gives CDR1 SGHAT, CDR2 FQNNGV. The CDR3, as DNA: TGTGCCAGCAGCTTCGGGACTCCGGTGGGAGGGCAGTACTTC. Its translation: CASSFGTPVGGQYF.